The TCR beta chain described here comes from a study of technical replicates of blood from several donors. The germline V gene encodes CDR1 SEHNR and CDR2 FQNEAQ (reference sequence). The CDR3 has 11 amino acids. Trimming removed 5 bases at V and 4 bases at J, with 5 bases between. Assay: immunoSEQ multiplex PCR; the TCRdb copy retains only in-frame clones and omits some. The sample yields about 79,000 clones, around 94% seen once. This TCR derives from a human donor in good health. V gene TRBV7-9 combines with J gene TRBJ1-1, with no clear D. The sequenced sample consisted of T cells isolated from PBMCs. CDR3 protein: CASSQVTEAFF. The DNA for the CDR3 is TGTGCCAGCAGCCAGGTCACTGAAGCTTTCTTT.